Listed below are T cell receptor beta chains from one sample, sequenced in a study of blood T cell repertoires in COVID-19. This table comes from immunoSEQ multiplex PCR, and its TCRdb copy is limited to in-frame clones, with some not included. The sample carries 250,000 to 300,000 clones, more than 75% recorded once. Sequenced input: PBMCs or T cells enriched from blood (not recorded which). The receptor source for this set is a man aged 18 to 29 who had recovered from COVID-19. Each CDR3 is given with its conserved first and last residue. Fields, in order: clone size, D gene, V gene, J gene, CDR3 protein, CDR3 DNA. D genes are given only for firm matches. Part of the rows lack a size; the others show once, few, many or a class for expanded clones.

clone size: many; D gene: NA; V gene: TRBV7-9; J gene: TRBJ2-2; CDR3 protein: CASSFRGGYTGELFF; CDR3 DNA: TGTGCCAGCAGCTTTAGAGGGGGATACACCGGGGAGCTGTTTTTT
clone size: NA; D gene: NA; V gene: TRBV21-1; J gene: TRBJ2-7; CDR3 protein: CASSKTRAAGVFPNEQYF; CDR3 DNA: TGTGCCAGCAGCAAAACCCGCGCGGCGGGAGTCTTCCCGAACGAGCAGTACTTC
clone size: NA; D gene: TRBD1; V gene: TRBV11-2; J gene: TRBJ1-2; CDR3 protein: CASSLTGASYGYTF; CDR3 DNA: TGTGCCAGCAGCTTAACAGGGGCCTCCTATGGCTACACCTTC
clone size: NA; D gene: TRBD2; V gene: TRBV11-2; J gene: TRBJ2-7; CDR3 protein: CASSLGTSSREQYF; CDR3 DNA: TGTGCCAGCAGCTTGGGGACTAGCTCCCGCGAGCAGTACTTC
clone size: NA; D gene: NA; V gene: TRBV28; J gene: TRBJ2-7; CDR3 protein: CASSLSPVLGGRSYEQYF; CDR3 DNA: TGTGCCAGCAGTTTATCCCCTGTGCTCGGAGGCAGATCCTACGAGCAGTACTTC
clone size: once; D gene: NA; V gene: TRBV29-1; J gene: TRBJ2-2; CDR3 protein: CSVEVWQTTGELFF; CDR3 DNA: TGCAGCGTTGAAGTTTGGCAGACAACCGGGGAGCTGTTTTTT
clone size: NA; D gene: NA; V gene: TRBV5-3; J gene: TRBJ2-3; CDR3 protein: CARSLYAGRTDTQYF; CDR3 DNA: TGTGCCAGAAGCTTATATGCGGGACGCACAGATACGCAGTATTTT
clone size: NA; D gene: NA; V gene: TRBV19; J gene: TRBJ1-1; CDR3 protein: CASRLPGLRNTEAFF; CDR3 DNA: TGTGCCAGTAGGTTACCGGGACTGAGGAACACTGAAGCTTTCTTT
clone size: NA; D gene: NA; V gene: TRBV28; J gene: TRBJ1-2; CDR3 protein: CASSLWNREGYGYTF; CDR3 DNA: TGTGCCAGCAGTTTATGGAACAGGGAAGGCTATGGCTACACCTTC
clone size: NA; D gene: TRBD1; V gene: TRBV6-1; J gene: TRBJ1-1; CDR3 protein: CASSEGQGRLNTEAFF; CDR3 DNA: TGTGCCAGCAGTGAGGGACAGGGGCGTCTGAACACTGAAGCTTTCTTT
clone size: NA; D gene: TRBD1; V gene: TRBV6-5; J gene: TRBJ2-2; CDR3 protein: CASSPDRAGELFF; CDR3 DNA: TGTGCCAGCAGTCCAGACAGGGCCGGGGAGCTGTTTTTT